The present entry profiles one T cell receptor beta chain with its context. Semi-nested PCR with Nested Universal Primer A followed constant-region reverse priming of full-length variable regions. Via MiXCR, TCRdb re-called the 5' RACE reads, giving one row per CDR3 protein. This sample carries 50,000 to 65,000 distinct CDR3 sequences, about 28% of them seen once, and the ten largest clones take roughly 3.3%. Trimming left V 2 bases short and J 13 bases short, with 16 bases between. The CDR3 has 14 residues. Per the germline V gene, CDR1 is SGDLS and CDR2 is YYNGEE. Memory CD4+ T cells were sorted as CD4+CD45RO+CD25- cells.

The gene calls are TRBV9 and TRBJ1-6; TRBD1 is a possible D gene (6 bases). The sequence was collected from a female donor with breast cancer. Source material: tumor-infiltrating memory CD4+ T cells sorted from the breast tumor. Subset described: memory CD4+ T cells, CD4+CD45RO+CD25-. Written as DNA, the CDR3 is TGTGCCAGCAGCGTGGATCAAGGGGGGCGGCCCCTCCACTTT. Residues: CASSVDQGGRPLHF.